This T cell receptor (beta chain) was sequenced in a study of metastatic and nonmetastatic thyroid tumors. Study in general: Comparison of repertoires was carried out across blood and tumor or nodule tissue from malignant and benign thyroid patients. Study-wide results and caveats: Malignant thyroid tumors reportedly exceeded benign nodules significantly in TCR beta diversity, with the difference appearing in blood and tumor.

Regarding this clone: Its specificity is unknown.

The CDR3 has 12 residues. The V end was cut by 1 base, the J end by 4 bases, with 4 bases between. Germline V gene data show CDR1 as SGHTA and CDR2 as FQGNSA. Prior to thyroid surgery, none of the patients had received any treatment. Original analysis: To classify distant metastasis in papillary thyroid cancer, a model was built from CDR3 differences across clinicopathological groups. TCRdb re-called the PCR reads via MiXCR. In this record, the V and J calls reflect TCRdb's handling and not the investigators' own analysis. There are roughly 41,000 clones in the sample; less than 20% occur only once, and over 3.5% lies in the top ten.

The rearrangement joins TRBV7-2 to TRBJ1-1, with D hard to call. Material for sequencing was blood. This sequence originates from a female donor with papillary thyroid cancer or a benign thyroid nodule (not recorded which). Some clones in this sample may be carry-over from other donors' samples. The CDR3 is CASSLGATEAFF. CDR3 nucleotide sequence: TGTGCCAGCAGCTTAGGCGCCACTGAAGCTTTCTTT.